This TCR beta chain was obtained from a study of pediatric ulcerative colitis. Samples were sequenced at Survey level, maximum 500,000 reads. Only in-frame clones appear in the TCRdb table, and some are missing; sequencing was by immunoSEQ multiplex PCR. The profile shows tens of thousands of clones, around 81% of them singletons. Notes on this clone: Its antigen is not identified.

Rectal tissue came from one to two pinch biopsies taken at colonoscopy. Whole-study results and caveats: Repertoires came from total lymphocyte DNA, not specific subsets. Ulcerative colitis patients shared more blood-rectal clones than controls.

Sequenced material: gut tissue. The clonotype comes from a girl aged 5 to 17 with moderate ulcerative colitis.

In DNA, the CDR3 is TGTGCCAGCATAGGGACTAGCGGGACGATCTACAATGAGCAGTTCTTC. Its translation is CASIGTSGTIYNEQFF. This chain connects TRBV11-2 to TRBJ2-1; 13 nucleotides line up with TRBD2. The V gene's germline CDR1 is SGHAT and CDR2 FQNNGV. The CDR3 spans 16 residues. With V trimmed by 7 bases and J by 3 bases, 6 bases remained unmatched.